The present TCR beta chain was sequenced within a study of cytomegalovirus exposure and HLA in healthy donors. The PCR made use of 60 Vbeta and 13 Jbeta primers. The method was immunoSEQ multiplex PCR; TCRdb's version includes in-frame clones alone and lacks a portion of them. Of 100,000 to 150,000 clones detected, approximately 77% appear once; the ten largest clones hold over 0.9%. Trimming cost V 4 bases and J 0 bases; bases outside gene matches: 4. The CDR3 length is 16 residues. Germline CDR1 SGHRS, CDR2 YFSETQ. What was sequenced was PBMCs. V gene TRBV5-1 combines with J gene TRBJ2-3; 11 bases align to TRBD2. The TCR originated in a woman aged 60-75 years in good health and CMV-seronegative. DNA for the CDR3: TGCGCCAGCAGCCAGGGACTAGCGGAAAGCACAGATACGCAGTATTTT. Its protein product is CASSQGLAESTDTQYF.